Following are 27 T cell receptor beta chains from one sample sequenced in a study of blood T cell repertoires in COVID-19. Only in-frame clones appear in the TCRdb table, and some are missing; sequencing was by immunoSEQ multiplex PCR. This table holds about 110,000 clones, over 70% found once. Sequencing was carried out using peripheral blood. These receptors were taken from a woman between 50 and 59 years old with acute or convalescent COVID-19.

This clone was seen only once. The rearrangement joins TRBV5-1 to TRBJ2-7, with 8 bases lining up with TRBD2. Germline V gene lookup returns CDR1 SGHRS and CDR2 YFSETQ. The CDR3 is 16 amino acids. Unmatched junction bases numbered 11, after V lost 4 bases and J lost 2 bases. CDR3 loop: CASSPLSAGAPYEQYF. Written as DNA, the CDR3 is TGCGCCAGCAGCCCACTGTCAGCGGGGGCCCCCTACGAGCAGTACTTC.

This chain connects TRBV6-5 to TRBJ1-2, with a tentative D call TRBD1 (5 bases). Per germline, CDR1 MNHEY and CDR2 SVGAGI. The ends were cut back, 2 bases at V and 8 bases at J, with 18 bases in the middle. This CDR3 spans 15 amino acids. CDR3 in DNA: TGTGCCAGCAGTTACGGGGGGGGGTCCTACAAAGGCTACACCTTC. Translation gives CASSYGGGSYKGYTF.

This sequence joins TRBV25-1 and TRBJ2-7; 9 bases align to TRBD1. The CDR3 is made up of 15 amino acids. J was trimmed by 4 bases and V by 3 bases; bases with no gene match: 7. CDR1 MGHDK and CDR2 SYGVNS come from the germline V gene. The CDR3 here is CASSDSGTGKYEQYF. DNA of the CDR3: TGTGCCAGCAGTGATTCCGGGACAGGGAAGTACGAGCAGTACTTC.

This chain's CDR3 is CASSLRDRGNIQYF. CDR3 DNA sequence: TGCGCCAGCAGCTTGCGGGACAGGGGTAACATTCAGTACTTC. V and J are TRBV5-1 and TRBJ2-4; 10 nucleotides agree with TRBD1. The CDR3 is 14 amino acids. Germline lookup yields CDR1 SGHRS and CDR2 YFSETQ. The V gene end was trimmed by 1 base and the J gene end by 7 bases; junction bases not matched to a gene: 2.

The chain carries TRBV4-2 and TRBJ1-4; D unresolved. V lost 2 bases, J lost 8 bases, and 6 bases lay in between. This CDR3 is built from 12 residues. The germline gives CDR1 LGHNA, CDR2 YNFKEQ. CDR3 sequence reads: CASSQNSEKLFF. CDR3 sequence (DNA): TGTGCCAGCAGCCAAAACAGCGAAAAACTGTTTTTT.

In its sample, this clone was seen a few times. V is TRBV6-5 and J is TRBJ1-1, with TRBD1 identical over 9 bases. Germline-derived CDR1 and CDR2 are MNHEY and SVGAGI. Trimming removed 2 bases from V and 8 bases from J; junction bases left unmatched: 0. The CDR3 consists of 12 residues. CDR3 sequence: CASSYGQGEAFF. CDR3 bases: TGTGCCAGCAGTTACGGACAGGGGGAAGCTTTCTTT.

The chain recombines TRBV24-1 with TRBJ2-3, with a weak D call TRBD1 (5 bases). V shed 4 bases and J shed 0 bases, with 10 bases lying between them. CDR1 is KGHDR and CDR2 is SFDVKD in the germline V gene. This CDR3 spans 15 amino acids. CDR3 bases: TGTGCCACCAGTGAAACGACAGCTAGCACAGATACGCAGTATTTT. Residues: CATSETTASTDTQYF.

The rearrangement links TRBV4-1 to TRBJ2-5, with D perhaps matching TRBD1 (5 bases). From germline, CDR1 is MGHRA and CDR2 YSYEKL. This CDR3 spans 15 amino acids. V shed 4 bases and J shed 3 bases, with 15 bases lying between them. The CDR3 sequence is CASSRTMDVEETQYF. CDR3 nucleotide sequence: TGCGCCAGCAGCCGGACAATGGACGTAGAAGAGACCCAGTACTTC.

V is TRBV10-2 and J is TRBJ1-4, with 8 bases that match TRBD1. The CDR3 has 17 residues. Trimming at V came to 3 bases and at J to 7 bases, leaving 13 bases not matched to a gene. Germline loops: CDR1 WSHSY, CDR2 SAAADI. The CDR3 DNA is TGCGCCAGCAGTGACTCAGGGGGCGCGGATTTGAGTGAAAAACTGTTTTTT. Amino acids: CASSDSGGADLSEKLFF.

The chain combines TRBV27 with TRBJ1-2; D is uncertain. Germline assignment: CDR1 MNHEY and CDR2 SMNVEV (reference sequence). The V and J ends lost 6 bases and 10 bases respectively, with 12 bases between them. CDR3 size: 11 residues. The CDR3 nucleotides are TGTGCCAGCAGCCTGGGTGGAGTCTACACCTTC. It encodes CASSLGGVYTF.

This clone was detected once. The CDR3 loop reads CASSALAGNEKNTGELFF. CDR3 bases: TGTGCCAGCAGTGCCCTAGCGGGGAATGAAAAGAACACCGGGGAGCTGTTTTTT. The chain couples TRBV6-4 to TRBJ2-2; 9 nucleotides match TRBD2. V lost 4 bases, J lost 1 base, and 10 bases stayed unmatched. The CDR3 is made up of 18 amino acids. Germline CDR1 reads MRHNA; CDR2 reads SNTAGT.

This clone was observed a few times. This chain uses TRBV19 with TRBJ2-1; tentative D call: TRBD2 (6 bases). This CDR3 spans 14 amino acids. Germline-derived CDR1 and CDR2 are LNHDA and SQIVND (reference sequence). V shed 3 bases and J shed 15 bases, with 21 bases lying between them. The CDR3 protein is CASSMSGVSLQLFF. The CDR3 nucleotides are TGTGCCAGTAGTATGTCGGGAGTGAGCCTACAGCTGTTCTTC.

The V call is TRBV5-1, the J call TRBJ2-3, with TRBD2 matching 11 bases. The CDR3 contains 16 residues. The germline CDR1 and CDR2 sequences are SGHRS and YFSETQ. V lost 3 bases, J lost 3 bases, and 6 bases stayed unmatched. The CDR3: CASSWGGLAETDTQYF. The CDR3 coding sequence is TGCGCCAGCAGCTGGGGGGGACTAGCGGAAACAGATACGCAGTATTTT.

The chain couples TRBV29-1 to TRBJ2-7; 11 bases align to TRBD1. J lost 6 bases, V lost 5 bases, and 3 bases had no gene match. The CDR3 has 12 amino acids. In germline, CDR1 is SQVTM, CDR2 ANQGSEA. CDR3 in amino acids: CSVSGTGGEQYF. The CDR3 nucleotides are TGCAGCGTTTCCGGGACAGGGGGCGAGCAGTACTTC.

This clone was seen a handful of times. The chain links TRBV7-3 to TRBJ2-7; D might be TRBD2 (6 bases). The germline CDR1 and CDR2 sequences are SGHTA and FQGTGA. V was pared by 3 bases and J by 5 bases, with 17 bases between. The CDR3 consists of 15 residues. The CDR3 loop reads CASSFRSGTRDEQYF. In nucleotides, the CDR3 is TGTGCCAGCAGCTTTCGCTCCGGGACTCGGGACGAGCAGTACTTC. The whole variable domain, filled in from reference TRBV7-3 and TRBJ2-7, reads GAGVSQTPSNKVTEKGKYVELRCDPISGHTALYWYRQSLGQGPEFLIYFQGTGAADDSGLPNDRFFAVRPEGSVSTLKIQRTERGDSAVYLCASSFRSGTRDEQYFGPGTRLTVT.

The chain joins TRBV30 to TRBJ2-5; 11 nucleotides align to TRBD2. The trim removed 2 bases at V and 5 bases at J, leaving 4 bases unmatched. This CDR3 has 14 residues. CDR1 GTSNPN and CDR2 SVGIG come from the germline V gene (reference sequence). The CDR3 DNA follows: TGTGCCTGGAGTAGTACTAGCGGGGGTGAGACCCAGTACTTC. This translates into CAWSSTSGGETQYF.

The chain carries TRBV27 and TRBJ1-3, with TRBD1 matching over 8 bases. Trimming at V came to 6 bases and at J to 4 bases, leaving 8 bases not matched to a gene. CDR3 length equals 15 residues. CDR1 is MNHEY and CDR2 is SMNVEV in the germline V gene (reference sequence). CDR3: CASSQQGDVGNTIYF. Here the CDR3 DNA reads TGTGCCAGCAGCCAACAGGGGGACGTCGGAAACACCATATATTTT.

V usage is TRBV7-8 and J usage is TRBJ2-2, with 7 bases that match TRBD1. This CDR3 contains 15 residues. The ends lost 8 bases at V and 1 base at J; junction bases unmatched: 7. In germline, CDR1 is SGHVS, CDR2 FQNEAQ. The CDR3 loop reads CASRDRARNTGELFF. CDR3 bases: TGTGCCAGCCGCGACAGGGCAAGGAACACCGGGGAGCTGTTTTTT.

The sample holds one count of this clone. This sequence joins TRBV19 and TRBJ1-4; TRBD1 is a possible D gene (6 bases). Trimming pared 9 bases from V and 8 bases from J, leaving 13 bases between. The CDR3 has 12 amino acids. From germline, CDR1 is LNHDA and CDR2 SQIVND (reference sequence). The CDR3 DNA follows: TGTGCCAGCCAGGGGAATGCAGAAAAACTGTTTTTT. It is translated as CASQGNAEKLFF.

The chain is built from TRBV2 and TRBJ1-2, with 7 positions matching TRBD1. The CDR3 is 13 residues long. J gave up 8 bases and V 3 bases, and 6 bases lay outside the gene matches. In germline, CDR1 is SNHLY, CDR2 FYNNEI. The CDR3 reads CASSDDRAGGYTF. The CDR3 coding sequence is TGTGCCAGCAGTGACGACAGGGCGGGCGGCTACACCTTC.

This chain uses TRBV3-1 (or the pseudogene TRBV3-2) with TRBJ1-3, with D possibly matching TRBD1 (6 bases). The CDR3 runs to 14 residues. Germline CDR1 and CDR2: LGHDT and YNNKEL (reference sequence). V lost 4 bases to trimming and J lost 2 bases, with 9 bases between them. CDR3 sequence: CASSPGQPGNTIYF. CDR3 sequence (DNA): TGTGCCAGCAGCCCTGGACAGCCTGGAAACACCATATATTTT.

To note about this clone: Other DNA sequences from this sample encode an identical CDR3 as well. The V gene is TRBV18, the J gene TRBJ1-5; D is perhaps TRBD1 (6 bases). Germline CDR1 is KGHSH and CDR2 is LQKENI. V was shortened by 2 bases and J by 6 bases, with 11 bases between the two germline ends. This CDR3 has 14 residues. This CDR3 reads CASSPGGGGQPQHF. The CDR3 nucleotides are TGTGCCAGCTCACCAGGCGGGGGCGGTCAGCCCCAGCATTTT.

The V and J genes are TRBV25-1 and TRBJ1-6; 10 positions agree with TRBD1. CDR3 length: 18 residues. CDR1 and CDR2 (germline): MGHDK, SYGVNS. Germline trimming cut 10 bases from V and 8 bases from J; bases unmatched to any gene: 20. Written as DNA, the CDR3 is TGTGCCAATCATCCTACGAGCGGGACAGGGGAGGGATATTCACCCCTCCACTTT. It specifies CANHPTSGTGEGYSPLHF.

The gene calls are TRBV7-9 and TRBJ2-2; 10 bases are shared with TRBD1. The CDR3 covers 14 residues. Trimming at V came to 5 bases and at J to 4 bases, leaving 1 base not matched to a gene. From germline, CDR1 is SEHNR and CDR2 FQNEAQ (reference sequence). In DNA, the CDR3 is TGTGCCAGCAGCGGGACAGGGGTCACCGGGGAGCTGTTTTTT. Protein sequence: CASSGTGVTGELFF.

This chain joins TRBV19 and TRBJ1-2; TRBD1 is a possible D gene (5 bases). Trimming took 6 bases from V and 5 from J, leaving 19 bases between them. The CDR3 is made up of 15 amino acids. CDR1 is LNHDA and CDR2 is SQIVND in the germline V gene (reference sequence). In DNA form, the CDR3 reads TGTGCCAGTAGGGTGCCGTGGCGGGGGGAGTATGGCTACACCTTC. Translated, it gives CASRVPWRGEYGYTF.

This clone was seen many times. This chain joins TRBV27 and TRBJ1-2, with TRBD1 matching 7 bases. This CDR3 has 15 amino acids. After removal of 5 bases from V and 4 bases from J, the junction contained 10 bases not matched to a gene. The germline V gene has CDR1 MNHEY and CDR2 SMNVEV (reference sequence). This CDR3 reads CASSPRQGLPYGYTF. CDR3 coding DNA: TGTGCCAGCAGTCCACGACAGGGCCTACCCTATGGCTACACCTTC.

The chain recombines TRBV3-1 (or the pseudogene TRBV3-2) with TRBJ1-1; possibly TRBD1 for D (6 bases). Per the germline V gene, CDR1 is LGHDT and CDR2 is YNNKEL (reference sequence). Trimming pared 7 bases from V and 2 bases from J, leaving 17 bases between. The CDR3 length is 15 residues. CDR3 in DNA: TGTGCCAGCAACTCGCCGAGGGGGGGAAACACTGAAGCTTTCTTT. Translation: CASNSPRGGNTEAFF.